These 28 T cell receptor beta chains were all obtained from the same sample, sequenced in a study of blood T cell repertoires in COVID-19 (TCRdb year 2020). Library preparation was by the immunoSEQ multiplex PCR assay. TCRdb stores this immuneACCESS table with in-frame sequences only. Part of the clones is absent; in the studies checked, under half of the shortfall reflects unresolved V genes, and no reason is known for the rest. The sample table records some 130,000 clones; more than 75% of these occur just once. The ten largest clones represent under 3% of the sample. Sequenced input: peripheral blood. The receptors derive from a man aged 50 to 59 with active COVID-19.

This rearrangement joins TRBV6-5 to TRBJ1-1; D is uncertain. The CDR3 length is 11 residues. The germline V and J ends were trimmed by 8 bases and 11 bases, with 15 bases remaining between them. The germline V gene has CDR1 MNHEY and CDR2 SVGAGI. DNA of the CDR3: TGTGCCAGCTTGTGGCTCGGGAACGCTTTCTTT. It encodes CASLWLGNAFF.

The chain carries TRBV5-6 and TRBJ1-2; 12 bases agree with TRBD1. The V and J ends lost 5 bases and 7 bases, in that order; junction bases with no gene match: 12. The CDR3 is made up of 16 amino acids. The germline V gene encodes CDR1 SGHDT and CDR2 YYEEEE. The CDR3 coding sequence is TGTGCCAGCAGGCCGACAGTTTGGGACAGGGGGCCTGGCTACACCTTC. The encoded protein is CASRPTVWDRGPGYTF.

The chain joins TRBV5-6 to TRBJ1-2; D possibly corresponds to TRBD1 (5 bases). V lost 4 bases and J lost 3, with 16 bases in between. The germline CDR1 and CDR2 sequences are SGHDT and YYEEEE. The CDR3 extends over 15 amino acids. The CDR3 loop is CASSRAGRGDYGYTF. Written as DNA, the CDR3 is TGTGCCAGCAGCCGAGCGGGTAGGGGCGACTATGGCTACACCTTC. Full variable domain (missing parts from reference TRBV5-6 and TRBJ1-2): DAGVTQSPTHLIKTRGQQVTLRCSPKSGHDTVSWYQQALGQGPQFIFQYYEEEERQRGNFPDRFSGHQFPNYSSELNVNALLLGDSALYLCASSRAGRGDYGYTFGSGTRLTVV.

The chain has TRBV29-1 and TRBJ2-3; D remains ambiguous. From germline, CDR1 is SQVTM and CDR2 ANQGSEA. The V gene lost 7 bases and the J gene lost 0 bases, with 17 bases spanning the gap. The CDR3 runs 15 residues. The CDR3 loop reads CSAFPDAVSTDTQYF. DNA of the CDR3: TGCAGCGCCTTCCCTGATGCGGTGAGCACAGATACGCAGTATTTT.

This clone has more than one count but fewer than ten. The rearrangement links TRBV30 to TRBJ1-5; D is ambiguous. In germline, CDR1 is GTSNPN, CDR2 SVGIG (reference sequence). This CDR3 spans 14 amino acids. The V end was cut by 0 bases, the J end by 0 bases, with 6 bases between. The CDR3 DNA is TGTGCCTGGAGTGTAATGAGTAGCAATCAGCCCCAGCATTTT. Translating gives CAWSVMSSNQPQHF.

The chain links TRBV2 to TRBJ2-1; 9 positions match TRBD2. V shed 7 bases, J shed 7 bases, and the junction held 14 bases outside the gene matches. The CDR3 is 16 residues long. In germline, CDR1 is SNHLY, CDR2 FYNNEI. CDR3 in amino acids: CASTPVSAGGRNEQFF. The CDR3 DNA is TGTGCCAGCACCCCCGTAAGTGCGGGGGGGAGGAATGAGCAGTTCTTC.

The V and J genes are TRBV27 and TRBJ2-7; D perhaps matches TRBD2 (6 bases). Germline assignment: CDR1 MNHEY and CDR2 SMNVEV (reference sequence). The V gene lost 5 bases and the J gene lost 3 bases, with 11 bases spanning the gap. CDR3 length equals 13 residues. This CDR3 reads CASSNRGGYEQYF. The CDR3 DNA follows: TGTGCCAGCAGTAATCGGGGAGGCTACGAGCAGTACTTC.

The chain has TRBV19 and TRBJ1-2, with D perhaps TRBD1 (5 bases). The V end lost 5 bases, the J end lost 4 bases, and 23 bases lay between the germline ends. Germline V gene sequence: CDR1 LNHDA, CDR2 SQIVND (reference sequence). This CDR3 has 17 amino acids. The DNA for the CDR3 is TGTGCCAGTAGTCGCGAAACCGGGGCCTGGGGGGGCTATGGCTACACCTTC. Protein product: CASSRETGAWGGYGYTF.

The V and J genes are TRBV7-2 and TRBJ1-1; 7 bases match TRBD1. Germline V gene sequence: CDR1 SGHTA, CDR2 FQGNSA. There are 15 residues in the CDR3. V gave up 5 bases and J gave up 2 bases; unmatched junction bases: 8. CDR3 nucleotide sequence: TGTGCCAGCAGCACAAAGACAGGGAGAAACACTGAAGCTTTCTTT. Its translation: CASSTKTGRNTEAFF.

V and J are TRBV15 and TRBJ1-5; TRBD1 agrees at 7 bases. The J segment lost 3 bases and the V segment lost 6 bases, leaving 8 bases of the junction unmatched. The CDR3 totals 15 residues. The germline gives CDR1 LNHNV, CDR2 YYDKDF (reference sequence). This CDR3 reads CATRPDRTLNQPQHF. The CDR3 DNA is TGTGCCACCAGACCGGACAGGACTCTCAATCAGCCCCAGCATTTT.

The V gene is TRBV18, the J gene TRBJ2-5; TRBD2 might be the D (5 bases). The CDR3 covers 12 residues. V shed 3 bases and J shed 6 bases, with 8 bases lying between them. Germline assignment: CDR1 KGHSH and CDR2 LQKENI. The chain's CDR3 is CASSPIGKTQYF. In nucleotides, the CDR3 is TGTGCCAGCTCACCGATCGGGAAGACCCAGTACTTC.

The chain uses TRBV5-1 and TRBJ2-5, with D possibly matching TRBD1 (5 bases). CDR3 length: 13 amino acids. Germline V gene sequence: CDR1 SGHRS, CDR2 YFSETQ. The V end was cut by 1 base, the J end by 5 bases, with 9 bases between. DNA for the CDR3: TGCGCCAGCAGCTTGTCAGGGTTTGAGACCCAGTACTTC. This sequence encodes CASSLSGFETQYF. Together with reference TRBV5-1 and TRBJ2-5, the CDR3 gives the full variable domain: KAGVTQTPRYLIKTRGQQVTLSCSPISGHRSVSWYQQTPGQGLQFLFEYFSETQRNKGNFPGRFSGRQFSNSRSEMNVSTLELGDSALYLCASSLSGFETQYFGPGTRLLVL.

V usage is TRBV3-1 (or the pseudogene TRBV3-2) and J usage is TRBJ2-5, with D possibly TRBD1 on 6 matching bases. V was trimmed by 0 bases and J by 0 bases, leaving 20 bases between them. Per germline, CDR1 LGHDT and CDR2 YNNKEL (reference sequence). The CDR3 contains 19 residues. The DNA for the CDR3 is TGTGCCAGCAGCCAAGATCGGGGACAAAACATGATGTACCAAGAGACCCAGTACTTC. The encoded protein is CASSQDRGQNMMYQETQYF.

The genes are TRBV4-3 and TRBJ1-4; D not certain. Germline V lookup: CDR1 LGHNA, CDR2 YSLEER. The V end was cut by 0 bases, the J end by 8 bases, with 13 bases between. This CDR3 is built from 15 residues. The CDR3 DNA sequence: TGCGCCAGCAGCCAAGATTTCGGGGATAGGGAAAAACTGTTTTTT. Amino acids: CASSQDFGDREKLFF.

The chain employs TRBV10-3 and TRBJ2-1, with a possible D match to TRBD1 (5 bases). The CDR3 loop spans 15 amino acids. Trimming shortened V by 2 bases and J by 7 bases, and 15 bases separated the two germline ends. Germline CDR1 ENHRY, CDR2 SYGVKD. DNA of the CDR3: TGTGCCATCAGTGAGGAACAGGCCCCTGGGAATGAGCAGTTCTTC. Encoded protein: CAISEEQAPGNEQFF.

The gene calls are TRBV6-2 or TRBV6-3 and TRBJ2-5, with a possible D match to TRBD1 (6 bases). Germline V gene data show CDR1 as MNHEY and CDR2 as SVGEGT. CDR3 length: 13 residues. Trimming removed 6 bases from V and 2 bases from J, with 10 bases in between. The CDR3: CASSIQGQETQYF. Here the CDR3 DNA reads TGTGCCAGCAGCATCCAGGGGCAAGAGACCCAGTACTTC.

This clone has just one count. The chain links TRBV5-1 to TRBJ1-3, with 9 bases that match TRBD1. The CDR3 spans 19 residues. CDR1 is SGHRS, CDR2 YFSETQ, per germline. V lost 4 bases and J lost 0; bases outside the gene matches: 14. The CDR3 sequence is CASSPGQGEGGLSGNTIYF. The CDR3 coding sequence is TGCGCCAGCAGCCCGGGACAGGGAGAGGGAGGTCTCTCTGGAAACACCATATATTTT.

This rearrangement joins TRBV15 to TRBJ2-3, with 7 nucleotides matching TRBD2. Germline assignment: CDR1 LNHNV and CDR2 YYDKDF (reference sequence). V trimming: 0 bases; J trimming: 1 base; junction bases outside the gene matches: 7. The CDR3 consists of 17 residues. CDR3: CATSRDRAGVRTDTQYF. Written as DNA, the CDR3 is TGTGCCACCAGCAGAGATCGGGCGGGGGTACGCACAGATACGCAGTATTTT.

V and J are TRBV6-5 and TRBJ2-7; 9 bases map to TRBD1. Germline V gene sequence: CDR1 MNHEY, CDR2 SVGAGI. After removal of 3 bases from V and 4 bases from J, the junction contained 7 bases not matched to a gene. The CDR3 is 15 residues long. Here the CDR3 reads CASSYAGTGKYEQYF. The DNA for the CDR3 is TGTGCCAGCAGTTATGCCGGGACAGGGAAGTACGAGCAGTACTTC.

The rearrangement joins TRBV5-1 to TRBJ2-5; TRBD1 matches 8 bases. Trimming cost V 5 bases and J 2 bases; bases outside gene matches: 2. The CDR3 runs 13 residues. CDR1 and CDR2 (germline): SGHRS, YFSETQ. CDR3 in DNA: TGCGCCAGCAGGACAGGGGCTCAAGAGACCCAGTACTTC. Translating it yields CASRTGAQETQYF.

This clone has just one count. This rearrangement joins TRBV28 to TRBJ1-2; 12 bases are a match to TRBD1. CDR1 and CDR2 (germline): MDHEN, SYDVKM. The junction had 6 bases not matched to a gene; V was cut back by 5 bases and J by 2 bases. The CDR3 spans 16 residues. The CDR3 is CASSGAGTGGNYGYTF. The CDR3 DNA sequence: TGTGCCAGCAGTGGGGCTGGGACAGGGGGCAACTATGGCTACACCTTC.

The chain couples TRBV19 to TRBJ2-3, with D tentatively TRBD2 (5 bases). CDR1 and CDR2 from the germline V gene are LNHDA and SQIVND (reference sequence). V was pared by 4 bases and J by 6 bases, with 11 bases between. This CDR3 region has 13 residues. The chain's CDR3 is CASSRSPGDTQYF. As DNA, the CDR3 is TGTGCCAGTAGTAGGAGCCCGGGGGATACGCAGTATTTT. Based on the CDR3 plus reference TRBV19 and TRBJ2-3, the full variable domain is DGGITQSPKYLFRKEGQNVTLSCEQNLNHDAMYWYRQDPGQGLRLIYYSQIVNDFQKGDIAEGYSVSREKKESFPLTVTSAQKNPTAFYLCASSRSPGDTQYFGPGTRLTVL.

The chain is built from TRBV18 and TRBJ1-6; TRBD1 is a possible D gene (6 bases). CDR1 is KGHSH and CDR2 is LQKENI in the germline V gene. V was cut by 6 bases and J by 10 bases, with 16 bases left in between. The CDR3 length is 14 residues. CDR3 sequence: CASSLQGTESPLHF. The CDR3 DNA reads as TGTGCCAGCTCGCTGCAGGGGACGGAATCACCCCTCCACTTT.

This chain connects TRBV7-2 to TRBJ2-2; D may be TRBD1 (5 bases). V lost 5 bases, J lost 0 bases, and 7 bases lay in between. CDR1 and CDR2 (germline): SGHTA, FQGNSA. The CDR3 loop spans 14 amino acids. The CDR3 region has the DNA TGTGCCAGCAGCCCAGGGACGAACACCGGGGAGCTGTTTTTT. This codes for CASSPGTNTGELFF.

The gene calls are TRBV10-3 and TRBJ2-7, with a weak D call TRBD2 (6 bases). The CDR3 contains 15 residues. V shed 0 bases and J shed 4 bases, with 13 bases lying between them. Germline CDR1 ENHRY, CDR2 SYGVKD. DNA of the CDR3: TGTGCCATCAGTGAGTCGAGGCGGGGCTCATACGAGCAGTACTTC. Protein product: CAISESRRGSYEQYF.

The chain uses TRBV3-1 (or the pseudogene TRBV3-2) and TRBJ2-3; 11 positions match TRBD2. The CDR3 spans 14 residues. V was clipped by 4 bases and J by 6 bases; unmatched bases: 3. In germline, CDR1 is LGHDT, CDR2 YNNKEL (reference sequence). This chain's CDR3 is CASSPTSGGDTQYF. DNA of the CDR3: TGTGCCAGCAGCCCCACTAGCGGGGGTGATACGCAGTATTTT.

This clone has a handful of counts. V gene TRBV30 combines with J gene TRBJ1-1; D is possibly TRBD1 (6 bases). The germline V gene encodes CDR1 GTSNPN and CDR2 SVGIG (reference sequence). V lost 0 bases, J lost 4 bases, and 15 bases lay in between. There are 15 residues in the CDR3. CDR3 nucleotides: TGTGCCTGGAGTGTATGGAAACTGGGGGCCACTGAAGCTTTCTTT. This codes for CAWSVWKLGATEAFF.

Regarding this clone: Compared with germline, one end of the junction differs, possibly owing to a read error. The sample carries other DNA sequences with the same CDR3. V usage is TRBV4-3 and J usage is TRBJ1-2, with 7 positions matching TRBD1. The germline CDR1 and CDR2 sequences are LGHNA and YSLEER. CDR3 length: 15 amino acids. The CDR3 DNA reads as TGCGCCAGTAGCCAAGATCGAGGGACAGTCTATGGCTACACCTTC. Translated: CASSQDRGTVYGYTF.